The 10 T cell receptor beta chains below come from one sample, sequenced in a study of shared clonotypes between healthy human individuals. Using immunoSEQ multiplex PCR, the repertoire was profiled, and TCRdb retains in-frame clones only, with some absent. Of millions of clones listed, over 85% are singletons. Source material: naive CD4+ T cells from PBMCs. The subset was: CD45RA+ positively selected. The receptors come from a man younger than 30 in good health. Some clones in this sample may be carry-over from other donors' samples.

The chain joins TRBV5-4 to TRBJ2-3; 9 bases align to TRBD2. The junction had 6 bases not matched to a gene; V was cut back by 4 bases and J by 0 bases. CDR3 length: 16 residues. Looked up from germline, CDR1 is SGHNT and CDR2 is YYREEE (reference sequence). The CDR3 DNA follows: TGTGCCAGCAGCGCCCGACTAGCGGAGAGCACAGATACGCAGTATTTT. Translating gives CASSARLAESTDTQYF.

The J gene is TRBJ1-1, the V gene TRBV9; TRBD1 is a possible D gene (6 bases). This CDR3 is built from 15 residues. V shed 6 bases and J shed 0 bases, with 15 bases lying between them. CDR1 and CDR2 from the germline V gene are SGDLS and YYNGEE. The CDR3 protein is CASTAGGSMNTEAFF. The CDR3 DNA reads as TGTGCCAGCACCGCCGGGGGCAGCATGAACACTGAAGCTTTCTTT.

The table lists this clone with a few counts. The chain uses TRBV28 and TRBJ1-1; D is perhaps TRBD1 (5 bases). CDR1 and CDR2 (germline): MDHEN, SYDVKM. Trimming pared 6 bases from V and 0 bases from J, leaving 14 bases between. CDR3 length equals 15 residues. The CDR3 sequence: CASRPPGGMNTEAFF. The CDR3 bases are TGTGCCAGCAGGCCCCCGGGGGGAATGAACACTGAAGCTTTCTTT.

In its sample, this clone was seen once. The chain couples TRBV5-6 to TRBJ1-5, with D perhaps matching TRBD1 (5 bases). V lost 3 bases to trimming and J lost 5 bases, with 15 bases between them. The CDR3 runs 15 residues. Per germline, CDR1 SGHDT and CDR2 YYEEEE. The CDR3 bases are TGTGCCAGCAGCTCCGGACCCACGGGGGATCAGCCCCAGCATTTT. This translates into CASSSGPTGDQPQHF.

This chain uses TRBV30 with TRBJ2-1; 9 positions match TRBD2. V dropped 4 bases and J dropped 8; count of bases not matched to a gene: 9. The CDR3 contains 14 residues. CDR1 GTSNPN and CDR2 SVGIG come from the germline V gene (reference sequence). The CDR3 DNA reads as TGTGCCTGGACCAGTCCGGGACTAGCCTATGAGCAGTTCTTC. It encodes CAWTSPGLAYEQFF.

This clone was found once. Other DNA sequences in this specimen translate into the identical CDR3. The genes are TRBV15 and TRBJ2-5; D might be TRBD2 (7 bases). Germline CDR1 LNHNV, CDR2 YYDKDF (reference sequence). The CDR3 extends over 13 amino acids. The V end was cut by 5 bases, the J end by 5 bases, with 12 bases between. CDR3 nucleotide sequence: TGTGCCACCAGCCGGCGGGGGCGGGAGACCCAGTACTTC. Translating gives CATSRRGRETQYF.

A single count supports this clone. This rearrangement joins TRBV2 to TRBJ1-5; D ambiguous. The CDR3 contains 15 residues. Germline V gene sequence: CDR1 SNHLY, CDR2 FYNNEI. Trimming took 4 bases from V and 10 from J, leaving 20 bases between them. The CDR3 DNA follows: TGTGCCAGCAGTGGGGAGGACGGGTGGTTTGGTCCCCAGCATTTT. It specifies CASSGEDGWFGPQHF.

J is TRBJ2-6 and V is TRBV7-3, with 9 bases that match TRBD1. V lost 3 bases to trimming and J lost 4 bases; unmatched junction nucleotides: 4. Germline lookup yields CDR1 SGHTA and CDR2 FQGTGA. The length of the CDR3 is 16 residues. DNA for the CDR3: TGTGCCAGCAGCTTGGGACAGGGTAGAGGGGCCAACGTCCTGACTTTC. Protein: CASSLGQGRGANVLTF. Looking up the rest from reference TRBV7-3 and TRBJ2-6 gives the full variable domain: GAGVSQTPSNKVTEKGKYVELRCDPISGHTALYWYRQSLGQGPEFLIYFQGTGAADDSGLPNDRFFAVRPEGSVSTLKIQRTERGDSAVYLCASSLGQGRGANVLTFGAGSRLTVL.

The chain is built from TRBV14 and TRBJ2-7, with 10 bases lining up with TRBD1. This CDR3 has 16 residues. Germline V lookup: CDR1 SGHDN, CDR2 FVKESK. After removal of 0 bases from V and 5 bases from J, the junction contained 7 bases not matched to a gene. The CDR3 spells CASSQELGTGADEQYF. The CDR3 bases are TGTGCCAGCAGCCAAGAATTGGGGACAGGGGCTGACGAGCAGTACTTC. Combining the CDR3 with reference TRBV14 and TRBJ2-7 gives the whole variable domain EAGVTQFPSHSVIEKGQTVTLRCDPISGHDNLYWYRRVMGKEIKFLLHFVKESKQDESGMPNNRFLAERTGGTYSTLKVQPAELEDSGVYFCASSQELGTGADEQYFGPGTRLTVT.

The chain links TRBV28 to TRBJ2-1, with D perhaps given as TRBD1 or TRBD2 (5 bases each). Germline V gene data show CDR1 as MDHEN and CDR2 as SYDVKM. The length of the CDR3 is 15 residues. Trimming took 8 bases from V and 7 from J, leaving 21 bases between them. CDR3 sequence (DNA): TGTGCCAGCGCCTCTGGAGGAGAGGGGTCGAATGAGCAGTTCTTC. The encoded protein is CASASGGEGSNEQFF.